The 28 T cell receptor beta chains listed next were all sequenced from one sample in a study of T cells in Graves' hyperthyroidism and ophthalmopathy. The TCR beta CDR3 regions underwent amplification using RNA transcripts as the source. First-round RT-PCR targeting the TCR CDR3 was performed with the HTBI primer set. TCRdb re-derived calls from the multiplex PCR reads in MiXCR, one entry per CDR3 protein. Among 800,000 or so distinct CDR3 sequences, 38% were seen once, and the ten largest hold about 8.9%. Sequencing was carried out using blood. The source is a man between 18 and 35 years old with Graves' hyperthyroidism.

This clonotype was detected only a few times. This sequence joins TRBV20-1 and TRBJ2-7; 7 nucleotides agree with TRBD1. This CDR3 is 14 amino acids long. CDR1 and CDR2 from the germline V gene are DFQATT and SNEGSKA (reference sequence). J gave up 3 bases and V 3 bases, and 8 bases lay outside the gene matches. DNA of the CDR3: TGCAGTGCTAGGACGACAGGGCGAGGCTACGAGCAGTACTTC. Translation gives CSARTTGRGYEQYF.

The chain joins TRBV3-1 to TRBJ1-5; TRBD1 is a possible D gene (6 bases). The germline V gene encodes CDR1 LGHDT and CDR2 YNNKEL (reference sequence). The CDR3 totals 13 residues. The V end was cut by 0 bases, the J end by 9 bases, with 9 bases between. The CDR3 DNA reads as TGTGCCAGCAGCCAAGATACGACAGGGCCCCAGCATTTT. As protein: CASSQDTTGPQHF.

This clonotype was seen only once. The chain couples TRBV10-3 to TRBJ1-5; the match to TRBD1 covers 10 bases. Germline CDR1 ENHRY, CDR2 SYGVKD. The CDR3 contains 17 residues. The J segment lost 3 bases and the V segment lost 2 bases, leaving 7 bases of the junction unmatched. DNA of the CDR3: TGTGCCATCAGTGAGACGGGGACAGGGGATAACAATCAGCCCCAGCATTTT. Residues: CAISETGTGDNNQPQHF.

The table lists this clonotype with a few counts. The chain is built from TRBV6-5 and TRBJ1-5; unclear D gene. CDR1 and CDR2 (germline): MNHEY, SVGAGI. The V gene lost 4 bases and the J gene lost 7 bases, with 11 bases spanning the gap. This CDR3 is built from 13 residues. This CDR3 is CASSWASAQPQHF. The CDR3 DNA is TGTGCCAGCAGTTGGGCTTCAGCACAGCCCCAGCATTTT.

Comment on this clonotype: At one end the junction does not follow the germline gene, possibly because of a read error. V gene TRBV10-1 combines with J gene TRBJ2-7; 13 nucleotides align to TRBD2. CDR1 is WNHNN, CDR2 SYGVQD, per germline (reference sequence). CDR3 length equals 14 residues. CDR3 sequence: CASSWTSGSSEQYF. The CDR3 nucleotides are TGTGCCAGCAGCTGGACTAGCGGGAGTAGCGAGCAGTACTTC.

The V call is TRBV7-4, the J call TRBJ2-5, with D possibly called TRBD1 or TRBD2 (5 bases each). This CDR3 spans 18 amino acids. Looked up from germline, CDR1 is SGHVT and CDR2 is SQSDAQ. V was shortened by 3 bases and J by 3 bases, with 23 bases between the two germline ends. CDR3 sequence reads: CASSFKGRTVAGKETQYF. CDR3 in DNA: TGTGCCAGCAGCTTCAAGGGACGGACGGTGGCCGGAAAAGAGACCCAGTACTTC. Full variable domain (missing parts from reference TRBV7-4 and TRBJ2-5): GAGVSQSPRYKVAKRGRDVALRCDSISGHVTLYWYRQTLGQGSEVLTYSQSDAQRDKSGRPSGRFSAERPERSVSTLKIQRTEQGDSAVYLCASSFKGRTVAGKETQYFGPGTRLLVL.

This rearrangement joins TRBV2 to TRBJ2-5; unclear D gene. Germline values: CDR1 SNHLY, CDR2 FYNNEI. CDR3 size: 16 residues. With 5 bases removed from V and 1 base from J, the gap between germline ends came to 17 bases. CDR3 nucleotides: TGTGCCAGCAGTTTCGGGTCTCCAATAACCCAAGAGACCCAGTACTTC. Translating gives CASSFGSPITQETQYF.

V gene TRBV25-1 combines with J gene TRBJ2-5; D call uncertain. Trimming removed 6 bases at V and 4 bases at J, with 15 bases between. This CDR3 has 14 residues. CDR1 is MGHDK and CDR2 is SYGVNS in the germline V gene. The CDR3 nucleotides read TGTGCCAGCAGCTTACTTTCCGTGACAGAGACCCAGTACTTC. Its protein is CASSLLSVTETQYF. The full variable domain, completed using reference TRBV25-1 and TRBJ2-5, is EADIYQTPRYLVIGTGKKITLECSQTMGHDKMYWYQQDPGMELHLIHYSYGVNSTEKGDLSSESTVSRIRTEHFPLTLESARPSHTSQYLCASSLLSVTETQYFGPGTRLLVL.

The CDR3 protein is CASSLVSPGQGSHEQYF. In nucleotides, the CDR3 is TGTGCCAGCAGCTTAGTATCCCCGGGACAGGGGTCCCACGAGCAGTACTTC. This chain joins TRBV7-2 and TRBJ2-7, with 10 bases fitting TRBD1. This CDR3 region has 17 residues. Germline V gene lookup returns CDR1 SGHTA and CDR2 FQGNSA. The trim removed 1 base at V and 5 bases at J, leaving 11 bases unmatched.

This clonotype was seen just once. It may be a read error: a sequence one base away is much more abundant. The chain combines TRBV2 with TRBJ2-7; TRBD2 matches 7 bases. Germline values: CDR1 SNHLY, CDR2 FYNNEI. The CDR3 runs 13 residues. V lost 10 bases, J lost 0 bases, and 6 bases stayed unmatched. CDR3 nucleotide sequence: TGTGCCACCCAAGCGGGATCCTCCTACGAGCAGTACTTC. Translated: CATQAGSSYEQYF.

The gene calls are TRBV7-3 and TRBJ2-7; D perhaps matches TRBD2 (5 bases). This CDR3 contains 14 residues. V lost 6 bases and J 7 bases, leaving 19 bases between the germline ends. Germline V CDR1 and CDR2: SGHTA, FQGTGA. CDR3 nucleotide sequence: TGTGCCAGCAGTTACGGTCTGGGGAGAGGGGAGCAGTACTTC. It translates to CASSYGLGRGEQYF.

The rearrangement joins TRBV14 to TRBJ1-6, with TRBD1 as a possible D gene (5 bases). The CDR3 loop spans 16 amino acids. Looked up from germline, CDR1 is SGHDN and CDR2 is FVKESK. V was trimmed by 0 bases and J by 3 bases, leaving 9 bases between them. Here the CDR3 DNA reads TGTGCCAGCAGCCAAGATGGTAGGGGCTATAATTCACCCCTCCACTTT. Encoded protein: CASSQDGRGYNSPLHF.

This clonotype was recorded at least ten times. The rearrangement joins TRBV29-1 to TRBJ1-4; D is uncertain. CDR1 is SQVTM and CDR2 is ANQGSEA in the germline V gene. The V end was cut by 4 bases, the J end by 7 bases, with 10 bases between. CDR3 length: 12 amino acids. The CDR3: CSVGGLGEKLFF. CDR3 nucleotides: TGCAGCGTTGGGGGTTTAGGTGAAAAACTGTTTTTT.

This clonotype was counted ten times or more. The chain couples TRBV25-1 to TRBJ2-2; D not certain. The CDR3 has 13 amino acids. Germline CDR1 reads MGHDK; CDR2 reads SYGVNS. CDR3 nucleotides: TGTGCTAGCCGTGGGGTGCAGGTCGGGGAGCTGTTTTTT. Translated: CASRGVQVGELFF.

This clonotype has more than one count but fewer than ten. The chain links TRBV20-1 to TRBJ1-5; no definite D call. CDR1 DFQATT and CDR2 SNEGSKA come from the germline V gene (reference sequence). Trimming removed 6 bases at V and 6 bases at J, with 12 bases between. CDR3 length equals 12 residues. The chain's CDR3 is CSAMTESQPQHF. The CDR3 DNA sequence: TGCAGTGCAATGACCGAAAGTCAGCCCCAGCATTTT.

This clonotype was seen many times. The chain combines TRBV20-1 with TRBJ2-7; D is unclear. Germline V gives CDR1 DFQATT, CDR2 SNEGSKA (reference sequence). V shed 3 bases and J shed 1 base, with 7 bases lying between them. The CDR3 is 12 residues long. The CDR3 sequence is CSASEGSYEQYF. The DNA of the CDR3 is TGCAGTGCTAGTGAAGGTTCCTACGAGCAGTACTTC.

As regards this clonotype: A much more abundant neighbour one base away suggests this may be a read error. This sequence joins TRBV6-1 and TRBJ1-2; D ambiguous. The germline gives CDR1 MNHNS, CDR2 SASEGT. The CDR3 totals 14 residues. The CDR3 reads CAISEARGDYGYTF. The DNA for the CDR3 is TGTGCCATCAGTGAAGCGCGTGGAGACTATGGCTACACCTTC.

This clonotype was observed a handful of times. The chain recombines TRBV7-8 with TRBJ2-7; 11 nucleotides align to TRBD1. After removal of 4 bases from V and 5 bases from J, the junction contained 4 bases not matched to a gene. This CDR3 is built from 14 residues. Looked up from germline, CDR1 is SGHVS and CDR2 is FQNEAQ. The CDR3 DNA reads as TGTGCCAGCAGCTCCGGGACAGGGGGTAACGAGCAGTACTTC. Translated, it gives CASSSGTGGNEQYF.

This clonotype occurred once. The gene calls are TRBV7-6 and TRBJ2-2; 8 positions match TRBD2. The CDR3 totals 16 residues. Germline assignment: CDR1 SGHVS and CDR2 FNYEAQ. The ends lost 5 bases at V and 6 bases at J; junction bases unmatched: 11. CDR3 in DNA: TGTGCCAGCAGCCCCCGGGGTAGCGGGAAACCCGGGGAGCTGTTTTTT. Translation: CASSPRGSGKPGELFF. The complete variable domain, with remaining parts taken from reference TRBV7-6 and TRBJ2-2, reads GAGVSQSPRYKVTKRGQDVALRCDPISGHVSLYWYRQALGQGPEFLTYFNYEAQQDKSGLPNDRFSAERPEGSISTLTIQRTEQRDSAMYRCASSPRGSGKPGELFFGEGSRLTVL.

This clonotype was counted once. A read error may be the cause here, since a much bigger clone is one base away. The chain employs TRBV2 and TRBJ1-2; possible D gene TRBD1, 6 bases. This CDR3 comprises 16 residues. The V and J ends lost 6 bases and 7 bases respectively, with 24 bases between them. The germline gives CDR1 SNHLY, CDR2 FYNNEI. The CDR3 reads CASSVDSSTGRPGYTF. CDR3 nucleotides: TGTGCCAGCAGCGTAGACAGCTCGACAGGACGGCCTGGCTACACCTTC. Full variable domain (missing parts from reference TRBV2 and TRBJ1-2): EPEVTQTPSHQVTQMGQEVILRCVPISNHLYFYWYRQILGQKVEFLVSFYNNEISEKSEIFDDQFSVERPDGSNFTLKIRSTKLEDSAMYFCASSVDSSTGRPGYTFGSGTRLTVV.

This clonotype was seen a handful of times. V and J are TRBV18 and TRBJ2-5, with a tentative D call TRBD1 (5 bases). There are 13 residues in the CDR3. Trimming cost V 5 bases and J 1 base, with 8 bases left between them. In germline, CDR1 is KGHSH, CDR2 LQKENI. CDR3 region: CASSDRLQETQYF. As DNA, the CDR3 is TGTGCCAGCTCAGACAGACTCCAAGAGACCCAGTACTTC.

This CDR3 reads CASRLLGTYNYGYTF. The CDR3 DNA reads as TGTGCCAGCAGACTCCTCGGGACTTATAACTATGGCTACACCTTC. The chain couples TRBV12-3 or TRBV12-4 to TRBJ1-2; D perhaps matches TRBD1 (5 bases). This CDR3 has 15 residues. V shed 6 bases and J shed 1 base, with 15 bases lying between them.

Note on this clonotype: With a much larger clone just one base away, this may be a read error. The V and J genes are TRBV20-1 and TRBJ2-5; D is perhaps TRBD2 (6 bases). V was pared by 3 bases and J by 5 bases, with 10 bases between. The CDR3 is 12 residues long. Germline-derived CDR1 and CDR2 are DFQATT and SNEGSKA (reference sequence). CDR3 amino acids: CSASGGWETQYF. The CDR3 nucleotides are TGCAGTGCTAGCGGGGGATGGGAGACCCAGTACTTC.

This clonotype was detected many times. At one boundary the junction diverges from the germline segment, which might be a read error. The V and J genes are TRBV10-3 and TRBJ1-3; no definite D call. The length of the CDR3 is 16 residues. Per the germline V gene, CDR1 is ENHRY and CDR2 is SYGVKD. CDR3 nucleotides: TGTGCCAGCAGTGAAGTGGCAGGAGGCTCTGGAAACACCATATATTTT. Its translation: CASSEVAGGSGNTIYF.

This clonotype was found a few times. The rearrangement links TRBV7-9 to TRBJ1-1, with D uncertain. Trimming stripped 1 base from V and 5 bases from J, with 11 bases between. Germline lookup yields CDR1 SEHNR and CDR2 FQNEAQ (reference sequence). The CDR3 contains 14 residues. CDR3 nucleotides: TGTGCCAGCAGCTTAGGTCTGGGGTGGACTGAAGCTTTCTTT. Amino acids: CASSLGLGWTEAFF.

V gene TRBV7-2 combines with J gene TRBJ1-5; TRBD1 agrees at 7 bases. This CDR3 has 18 amino acids. Per the germline V gene, CDR1 is SGHTA and CDR2 is FQGNSA. V was clipped by 1 base and J by 7 bases; unmatched bases: 16. The CDR3 DNA reads as TGTGCCAGCAGCTTAGGGTTCGGCAGGGGGGGCTACGAGCAGCCCCAGCATTTT. Translating gives CASSLGFGRGGYEQPQHF.

A remark on this clonotype: This may stem from a read error, because a much larger clone lies one nucleotide away. The V and J genes are TRBV6-1 and TRBJ1-2; D unresolved. The CDR3 is 12 amino acids. Germline CDR1 is MNHNS and CDR2 is SASEGT. The chain's CDR3 is CAGSATDYGYTF. The CDR3 region has the DNA TGTGCCGGCAGTGCGACGGATTATGGCTACACCTTC.

This sequence joins TRBV7-2 and TRBJ1-2; TRBD1 aligns across 9 bases. The V and J ends lost 3 bases and 9 bases, in that order; junction bases with no gene match: 2. CDR3 length: 12 residues. Germline V gene data show CDR1 as SGHTA and CDR2 as FQGNSA. The CDR3 bases are TGTGCCAGCAGCTTGGACAGGGGTAGCTACACCTTC. It specifies CASSLDRGSYTF.